This TCR beta chain was captured in a study of blood T cells in healthy people across ages. It was with a sample-barcoded 5' primer and a J-beta primer mix that a second PCR of roughly 7 to 12 cycles was run. Every cDNA molecule bore a tag from a template-switch adaptor containing 12 random nucleotides. MiXCR was run by TCRdb on the 5' RACE reads, yielding one entry per CDR3 protein. The sample gives approximately 820,000 distinct CDR3 sequences, more than 40% of which show up once; around 21% is in the top ten. The germline V and J ends were trimmed by 0 bases and 5 bases, with 14 bases remaining between them. The CDR3 spans 15 residues. Per the germline V gene, CDR1 is WNHNN and CDR2 is SYGVQD (reference sequence). Study-wide points: Greater diversity and more naive CD4+ cells were seen in long-lived donors than in aged donors. Per million T cells, the diversity of TCR beta decreased roughly linearly as age advanced.

For this clonotype: Its antigen remains unidentified.

Sequences were obtained from blood. The TCR originated in a man between 60 and 70 years old in good health. This chain links TRBV10-1 with TRBJ2-7; TRBD1 might be the D (6 bases). For the CDR3, the DNA is TGCGCCAGCAGTGAGTCCCTGCAGGGGCGCGACGAGCAGTACTTC. Residues: CASSESLQGRDEQYF.